A selection of T cell receptor beta chains follows, all from one sample in a study of PD-L1 blockade in urothelial cancer. The data were produced by immunoSEQ multiplex PCR, yet TCRdb's version contains in-frame clones alone and is incomplete. The data contain about 52,000 clones, 70% to 85% of them singletons. Sequenced here: PBMCs, sampled around atezolizumab (anti-PD-L1) treatment. The receptors here all came from a man between 65 and 80 years old with urothelial cancer. Both conserved end residues are part of each CDR3. The D gene is left open where the match is weak. The size entry is marked missing in some rows and otherwise reads once, few, many or a size class.

j_gene: TRBJ1-5; d_gene: -; v_gene: TRBV19; abundance: -; CDR3aa: CASTLAGLNQPQHF
j_gene: TRBJ2-5; d_gene: -; v_gene: TRBV19; abundance: -; CDR3aa: CASSIASAGAAKTQYF
j_gene: TRBJ2-7; d_gene: -; v_gene: TRBV7-2; abundance: -; CDR3aa: CASSLGRGSAGEQYF
j_gene: TRBJ1-2; d_gene: -; v_gene: TRBV28; abundance: -; CDR3aa: CASSQGRGDYGYTF
j_gene: TRBJ2-1; d_gene: -; v_gene: TRBV7-9; abundance: -; CDR3aa: CASSRGLSNYNEQFF
j_gene: TRBJ2-1; d_gene: TRBD2; v_gene: TRBV4-1; abundance: -; CDR3aa: CASSQEGHIAGGRNEQFF
j_gene: TRBJ1-2; d_gene: TRBD1; v_gene: TRBV6-4; abundance: -; CDR3aa: CASSAGQGGNYGYTF
j_gene: TRBJ1-3; d_gene: -; v_gene: TRBV5-1; abundance: -; CDR3aa: CASSANTANSGNTIYF
j_gene: TRBJ2-3; d_gene: -; v_gene: TRBV7-8; abundance: -; CDR3aa: CASSFGSTDTQYF
j_gene: TRBJ2-7; d_gene: -; v_gene: TRBV6-6; abundance: -; CDR3aa: CASSEVPRYEQYF
j_gene: TRBJ2-2; d_gene: TRBD1; v_gene: TRBV4-1; abundance: -; CDR3aa: CASSLDREFSGELFF
j_gene: TRBJ2-7; d_gene: TRBD1; v_gene: TRBV5-6; abundance: -; CDR3aa: CASSRAGTVYEQYF
j_gene: TRBJ2-5; d_gene: -; v_gene: TRBV10-3; abundance: -; CDR3aa: CATRLGGAPETQYF
j_gene: TRBJ2-2; d_gene: TRBD2; v_gene: TRBV7-8; abundance: many; CDR3aa: CASSLVGIRGGHGELFF
j_gene: TRBJ2-7; d_gene: -; v_gene: TRBV19; abundance: -; CDR3aa: CASRRRYF
j_gene: TRBJ2-7; d_gene: TRBD2; v_gene: TRBV4-2; abundance: -; CDR3aa: CASGTSGLNEQYF
j_gene: TRBJ2-7; d_gene: TRBD2; v_gene: TRBV5-4; abundance: -; CDR3aa: CASSPGGAPSYEQYF
j_gene: TRBJ2-2; d_gene: -; v_gene: TRBV6-5; abundance: -; CDR3aa: CASSQEGTGELFF
j_gene: TRBJ2-5; d_gene: -; v_gene: TRBV9; abundance: -; CDR3aa: CASSSNPGETQYF
j_gene: TRBJ1-1; d_gene: -; v_gene: TRBV28; abundance: -; CDR3aa: CASSLSRGDTEAFF
j_gene: TRBJ2-7; d_gene: TRBD1; v_gene: TRBV11-1; abundance: -; CDR3aa: CASSLARGRSYEQYF
j_gene: TRBJ2-3; d_gene: TRBD2; v_gene: TRBV19; abundance: -; CDR3aa: CASSILGGDTQYF
j_gene: TRBJ2-1; d_gene: TRBD1; v_gene: TRBV5-6; abundance: -; CDR3aa: CASSWDRTSYNEQFF
j_gene: TRBJ2-7; d_gene: -; v_gene: TRBV7-9; abundance: -; CDR3aa: CASSLSGDHEQYF
j_gene: TRBJ1-1; d_gene: TRBD1; v_gene: TRBV10-3; abundance: -; CDR3aa: CAISVFRGQGNTEAFF
j_gene: TRBJ2-5; d_gene: -; v_gene: TRBV11-3; abundance: few; CDR3aa: CASSLDPALEQETQYF
j_gene: TRBJ1-1; d_gene: -; v_gene: TRBV19; abundance: few; CDR3aa: CASNRVAGTTEAFF
j_gene: TRBJ2-3; d_gene: -; v_gene: TRBV4-2; abundance: -; CDR3aa: CASSQDLQTGRDTQYF
j_gene: TRBJ1-3; d_gene: TRBD1; v_gene: TRBV19; abundance: few; CDR3aa: CASRDRRSGNTIYF
j_gene: TRBJ2-2; d_gene: -; v_gene: TRBV5-1; abundance: -; CDR3aa: CASSQGTRSVSGELFF
j_gene: TRBJ1-2; d_gene: -; v_gene: TRBV6-6; abundance: -; CDR3aa: CASSTTAANYGYTF